The present entry profiles one TCR beta chain with its context. Repertoires were generated with immunoSEQ multiplex PCR, while TCRdb's copy carries only in-frame clones and drops some. The sample lists around 140,000 clones, roughly 90% occurring once. Germline-derived CDR1 and CDR2 are SGHVS and FNYEAQ. This CDR3 is built from 17 residues. Between the trimmed V and J ends, which lost 1 base and 0 bases, there was a span of 13 bases. The data belong to a study of control samples from healthy donors and cancer patients. The chain employs TRBV7-6 and TRBJ1-3; no clear D. The receptor was isolated from a young man in good health. Source material: blood. The CDR3 DNA reads TGTGCCAGCAGCTTAGAAGGAGGGTATTTCTCTGGAAACACCATATATTTT. This gives the protein CASSLEGGYFSGNTIYF.